This T cell receptor beta chain stems from a study of vaccination and CD4 T cells after COVID-19. The CDR3 totals 16 residues. V dropped 0 bases and J dropped 0; count of bases not matched to a gene: 1. The V gene's germline CDR1 is SEHNR and CDR2 FQNEAQ (reference sequence). Sample treatment: roughly ten-day PBMC culture with coronavirus spike peptide pools or control peptides (ViraFEST assay). Ahead of the COVID-19 pandemic (2011-2018), the CD4+ T cells of the unexposed donor were collected. Oncomine TCR Beta short-read sequencing was applied to DNA from cultured CD4+ T cells. Investigators obtained genomic DNA by extraction from cultured CD4+ T cells. Using its own MiXCR run on the PCR reads, TCRdb lists one record per CDR3 protein. The top ten hold around 21% of the sample, which has around 10,000 distinct CDR3 sequences, about 33% seen once. Concerning this clonotype: Its target is not known.

The chain combines TRBV7-9 with TRBJ2-7, with TRBD2 matching 11 bases. Sequencing input: CD4+ T cells from blood, cultured in vitro. The sequence was obtained from a human donor in good health. The CDR3 DNA sequence: TGTGCCAGCAGCTTAGCCCTAGCGGGGGGCTCCTACGAGCAGTACTTC. Encoded protein: CASSLALAGGSYEQYF.